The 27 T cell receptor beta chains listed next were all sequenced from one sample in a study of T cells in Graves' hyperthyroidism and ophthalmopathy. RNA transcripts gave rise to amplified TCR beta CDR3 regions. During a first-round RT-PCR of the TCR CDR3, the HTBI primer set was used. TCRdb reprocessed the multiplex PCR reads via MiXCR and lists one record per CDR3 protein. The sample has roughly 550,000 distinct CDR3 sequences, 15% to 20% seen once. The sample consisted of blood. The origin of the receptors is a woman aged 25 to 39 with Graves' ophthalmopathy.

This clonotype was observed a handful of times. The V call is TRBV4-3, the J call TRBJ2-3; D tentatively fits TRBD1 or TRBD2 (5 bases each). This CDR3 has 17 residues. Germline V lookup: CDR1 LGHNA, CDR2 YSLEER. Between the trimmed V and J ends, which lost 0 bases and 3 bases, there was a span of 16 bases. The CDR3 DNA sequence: TGCGCCAGCAGCCAAGATCTCGGCGGAGAGGGGACAGATACGCAGTATTTT. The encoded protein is CASSQDLGGEGTDTQYF.

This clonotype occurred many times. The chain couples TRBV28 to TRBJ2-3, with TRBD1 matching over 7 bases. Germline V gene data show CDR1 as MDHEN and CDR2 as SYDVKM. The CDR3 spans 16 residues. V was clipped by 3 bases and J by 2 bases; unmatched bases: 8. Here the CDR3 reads CASSFVGQSYTDTQYF. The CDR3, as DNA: TGTGCCAGCAGTTTTGTGGGACAGAGTTACACAGATACGCAGTATTTT. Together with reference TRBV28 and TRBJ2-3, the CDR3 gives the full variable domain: DVKVTQSSRYLVKRTGEKVFLECVQDMDHENMFWYRQDPGLGLRLIYFSYDVKMKEKGDIPEGYSVSREKKERFSLILESASTNQTSMYLCASSFVGQSYTDTQYFGPGTRLTVL.

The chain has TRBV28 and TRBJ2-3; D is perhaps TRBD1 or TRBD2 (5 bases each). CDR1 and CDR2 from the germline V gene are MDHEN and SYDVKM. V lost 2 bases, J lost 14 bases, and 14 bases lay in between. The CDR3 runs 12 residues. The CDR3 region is CASSLTSGGGYF. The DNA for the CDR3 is TGTGCCAGCAGTTTAACGAGCGGTGGGGGGTATTTT.

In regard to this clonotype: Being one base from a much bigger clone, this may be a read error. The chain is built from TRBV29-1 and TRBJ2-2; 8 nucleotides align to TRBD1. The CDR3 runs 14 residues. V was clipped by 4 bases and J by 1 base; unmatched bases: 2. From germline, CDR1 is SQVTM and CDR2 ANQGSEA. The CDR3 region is CSVVGTGNTGELFF. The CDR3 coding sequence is TGCAGCGTTGTAGGGACAGGGAACACCGGGGAGCTGTTTTTT.

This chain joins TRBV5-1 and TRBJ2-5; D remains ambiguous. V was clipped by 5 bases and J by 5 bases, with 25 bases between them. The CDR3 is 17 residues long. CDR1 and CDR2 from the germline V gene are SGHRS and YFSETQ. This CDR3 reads CASSFDGYGDKSETQYF. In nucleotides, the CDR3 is TGCGCCAGCAGTTTTGACGGATATGGGGATAAGAGTGAGACCCAGTACTTC.

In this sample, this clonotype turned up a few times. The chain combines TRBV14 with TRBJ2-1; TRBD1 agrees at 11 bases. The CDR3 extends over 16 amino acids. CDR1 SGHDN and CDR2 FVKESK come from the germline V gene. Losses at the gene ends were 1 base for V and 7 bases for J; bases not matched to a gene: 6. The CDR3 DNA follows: TGTGCCAGCAGCCAAGCGGCCGGGACAGGGGGGAATGAGCAGTTCTTC. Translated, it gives CASSQAAGTGGNEQFF. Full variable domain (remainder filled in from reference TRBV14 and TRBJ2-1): EAGVTQFPSHSVIEKGQTVTLRCDPISGHDNLYWYRRVMGKEIKFLLHFVKESKQDESGMPNNRFLAERTGGTYSTLKVQPAELEDSGVYFCASSQAAGTGGNEQFFGPGTRLTVL.

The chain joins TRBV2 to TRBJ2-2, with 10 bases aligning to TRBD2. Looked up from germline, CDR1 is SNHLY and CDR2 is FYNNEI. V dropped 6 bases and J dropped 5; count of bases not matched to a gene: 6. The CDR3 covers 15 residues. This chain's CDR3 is CASRPSGGGTGELFF. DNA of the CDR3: TGTGCCAGCAGGCCAAGCGGGGGGGGTACCGGGGAGCTGTTTTTT.

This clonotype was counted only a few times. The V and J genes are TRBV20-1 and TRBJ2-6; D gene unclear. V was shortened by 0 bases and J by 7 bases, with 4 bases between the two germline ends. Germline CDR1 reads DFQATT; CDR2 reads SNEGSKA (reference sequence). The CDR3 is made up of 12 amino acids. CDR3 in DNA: TGCAGTGCTAGAGACCGCGCCAACGTCCTGACTTTC. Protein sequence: CSARDRANVLTF.

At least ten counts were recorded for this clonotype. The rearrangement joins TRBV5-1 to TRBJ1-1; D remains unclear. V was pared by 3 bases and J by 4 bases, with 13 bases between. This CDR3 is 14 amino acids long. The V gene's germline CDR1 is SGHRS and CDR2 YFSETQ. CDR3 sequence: CASSSAGMGTEAFF. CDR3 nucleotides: TGCGCCAGCAGCTCCGCCGGAATGGGCACTGAAGCTTTCTTT.

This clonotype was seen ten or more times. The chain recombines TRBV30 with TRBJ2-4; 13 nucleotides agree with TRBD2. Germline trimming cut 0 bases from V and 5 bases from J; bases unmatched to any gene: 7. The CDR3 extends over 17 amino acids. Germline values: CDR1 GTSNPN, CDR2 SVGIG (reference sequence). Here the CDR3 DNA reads TGTGCCTGGAGTGTACATCGACTAGCGGGAGGCCAAAACATTCAGTACTTC. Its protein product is CAWSVHRLAGGQNIQYF.

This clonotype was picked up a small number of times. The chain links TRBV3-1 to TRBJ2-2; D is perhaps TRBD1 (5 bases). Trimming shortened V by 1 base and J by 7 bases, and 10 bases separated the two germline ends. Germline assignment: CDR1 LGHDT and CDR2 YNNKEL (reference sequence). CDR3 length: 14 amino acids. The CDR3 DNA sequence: TGTGCCAGCAGCCAAGTTCAGGGTATCGGGGAGCTGTTTTTT. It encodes CASSQVQGIGELFF.

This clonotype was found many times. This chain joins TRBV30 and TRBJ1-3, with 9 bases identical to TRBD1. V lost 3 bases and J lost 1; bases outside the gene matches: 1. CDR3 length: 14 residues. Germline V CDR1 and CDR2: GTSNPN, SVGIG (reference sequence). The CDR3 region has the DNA TGTGCCTGGAGGACAGGGGGTTCTGGAAACACCATATATTTT. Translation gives CAWRTGGSGNTIYF.

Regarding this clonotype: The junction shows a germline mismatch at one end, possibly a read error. The CDR3 DNA follows: TGTGTCAGCAGTGACGGACCGGGCAGAGGCACTGAAGCTTTCTTT. The encoded protein is CVSSDGPGRGTEAFF. The chain has TRBV6-2 or TRBV6-3 and TRBJ1-1, with D uncertain. This CDR3 spans 15 amino acids. In germline, CDR1 is MNHEY, CDR2 SVGEGT.

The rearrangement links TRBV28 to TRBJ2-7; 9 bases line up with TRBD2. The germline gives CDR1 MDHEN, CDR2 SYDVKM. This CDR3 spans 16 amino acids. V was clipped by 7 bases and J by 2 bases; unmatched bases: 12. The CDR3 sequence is CASTPAGGAGPYEQYF. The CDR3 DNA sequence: TGTGCCAGCACCCCCGCGGGGGGGGCAGGGCCCTACGAGCAGTACTTC.

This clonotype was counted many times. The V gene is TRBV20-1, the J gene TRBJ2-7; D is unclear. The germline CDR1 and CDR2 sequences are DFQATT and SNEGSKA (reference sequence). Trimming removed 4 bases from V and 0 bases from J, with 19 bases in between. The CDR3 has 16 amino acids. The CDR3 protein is CSAIRLNPRSSYEQYF. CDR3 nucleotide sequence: TGCAGTGCTATCCGACTTAATCCTAGGAGCTCCTACGAGCAGTACTTC.

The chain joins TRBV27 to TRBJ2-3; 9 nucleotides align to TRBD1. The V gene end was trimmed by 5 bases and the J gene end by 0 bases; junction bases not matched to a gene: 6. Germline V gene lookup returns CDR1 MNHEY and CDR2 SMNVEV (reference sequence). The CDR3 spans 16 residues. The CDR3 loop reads CASSRRTGVSTDTQYF. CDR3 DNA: TGTGCCAGCAGTCGAAGGACAGGGGTTAGCACAGATACGCAGTATTTT.

The CDR3 sequence: CASSLPRGTGTEAFF. Here the CDR3 DNA reads TGTGCCAGTAGTCTACCGCGGGGCACGGGAACTGAAGCTTTCTTT. This sequence joins TRBV19 and TRBJ1-1, with TRBD1 as a possible D gene (5 bases). V lost 5 bases to trimming and J lost 5 bases, with 18 bases between them. CDR3 length equals 15 residues. CDR1 is LNHDA, CDR2 SQIVND, per germline (reference sequence).

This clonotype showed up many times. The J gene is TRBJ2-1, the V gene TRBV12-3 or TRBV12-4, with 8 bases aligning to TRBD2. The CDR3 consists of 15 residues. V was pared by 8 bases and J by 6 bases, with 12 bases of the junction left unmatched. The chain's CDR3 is CASSPQAGGSNEQFF. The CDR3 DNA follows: TGTGCCAGCTCCCCACAGGCGGGAGGATCCAATGAGCAGTTCTTC.

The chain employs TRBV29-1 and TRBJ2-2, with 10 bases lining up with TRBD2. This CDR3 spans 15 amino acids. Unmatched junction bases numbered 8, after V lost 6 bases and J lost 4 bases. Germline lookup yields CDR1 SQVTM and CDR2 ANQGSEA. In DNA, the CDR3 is TGCAGCGTGGGAGGGACTAGCGCCCGCACCGGGGAGCTGTTTTTT. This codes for CSVGGTSARTGELFF.

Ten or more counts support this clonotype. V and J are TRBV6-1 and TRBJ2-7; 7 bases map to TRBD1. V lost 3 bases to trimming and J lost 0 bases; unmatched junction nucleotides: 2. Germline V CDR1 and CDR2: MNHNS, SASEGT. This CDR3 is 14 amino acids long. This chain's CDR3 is CASSDRGSSYEQYF. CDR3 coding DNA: TGTGCCAGCAGTGACAGGGGGAGCTCCTACGAGCAGTACTTC.

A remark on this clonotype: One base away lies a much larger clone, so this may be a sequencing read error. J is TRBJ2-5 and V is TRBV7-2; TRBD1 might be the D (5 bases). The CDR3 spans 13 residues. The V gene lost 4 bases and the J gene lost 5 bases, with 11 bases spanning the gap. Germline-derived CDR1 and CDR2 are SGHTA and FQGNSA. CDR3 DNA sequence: TGTGCCAGCAGCTCAGGGCGAACCGAGACCCAGTACTTC. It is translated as CASSSGRTETQYF. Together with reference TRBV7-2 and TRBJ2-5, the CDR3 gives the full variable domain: GAGVSQSPSNKVTEKGKDVELRCDPISGHTALYWYRQSLGQGLEFLIYFQGNSAPDKSGLPSDRFSAERTGGSVSTLTIQRTQQEDSAVYLCASSSGRTETQYFGPGTRLLVL.

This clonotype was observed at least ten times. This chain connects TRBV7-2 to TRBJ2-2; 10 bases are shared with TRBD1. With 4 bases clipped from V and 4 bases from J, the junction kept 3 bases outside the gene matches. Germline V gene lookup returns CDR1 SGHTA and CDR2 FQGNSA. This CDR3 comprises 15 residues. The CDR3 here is CASSYRDRGTGELFF. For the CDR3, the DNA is TGTGCCAGCAGCTACCGGGACAGGGGCACCGGGGAGCTGTTTTTT.

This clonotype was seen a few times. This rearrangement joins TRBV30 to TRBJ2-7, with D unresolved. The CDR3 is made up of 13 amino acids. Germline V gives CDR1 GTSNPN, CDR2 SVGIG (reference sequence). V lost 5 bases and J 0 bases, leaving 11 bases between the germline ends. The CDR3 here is CAWGPGPSYEQYF. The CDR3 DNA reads TGTGCCTGGGGTCCAGGACCCTCCTACGAGCAGTACTTC.

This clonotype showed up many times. The CDR3 DNA is TGTGCCAGCAGCCCCTTCGGGGAGGGTCGCGAGCAGTACTTC. Protein sequence: CASSPFGEGREQYF. The chain has TRBV6-2 or TRBV6-3 and TRBJ2-7; TRBD2 matches 7 bases. From germline, CDR1 is MNHEY and CDR2 SVGEGT. CDR3 size: 14 residues. V was pared by 6 bases and J by 6 bases, with 11 bases of the junction left unmatched.

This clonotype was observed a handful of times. In DNA form, the CDR3 reads TGTGCCATCAGTGAGTCCGAGGGGGTTTCAGCTTTCTTT. Encoded protein: CAISESEGVSAFF. This chain uses TRBV10-3 with TRBJ1-1; D is possibly TRBD1 (6 bases). The CDR3 is 13 amino acids. Germline V gives CDR1 ENHRY, CDR2 SYGVKD. Trimming left V 0 bases short and J 10 bases short, with 12 bases between.

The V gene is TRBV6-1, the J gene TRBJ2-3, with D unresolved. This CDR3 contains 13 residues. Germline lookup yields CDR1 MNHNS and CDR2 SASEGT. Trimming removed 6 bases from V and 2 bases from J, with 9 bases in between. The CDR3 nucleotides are TGTGCCAGCAGGACCCCGGTCACAGATACGCAGTATTTT. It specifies CASRTPVTDTQYF.

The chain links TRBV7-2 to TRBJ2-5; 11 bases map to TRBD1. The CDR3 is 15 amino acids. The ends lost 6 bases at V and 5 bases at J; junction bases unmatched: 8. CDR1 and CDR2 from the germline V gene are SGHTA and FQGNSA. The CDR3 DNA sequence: TGTGCCAGCAGGCCTCCGGGACAGGGGGGGGAGACCCAGTACTTC. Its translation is CASRPPGQGGETQYF.